These T cell receptor beta chains were read from a single sample in a study of T cell repertoires in cytomegalovirus infection. TCRdb recomputed calls from the reads with MiXCR, one row per CDR3 protein. The sample holds 150,000 to 200,000 distinct CDR3 sequences, roughly 14% seen once. The sequenced sample was PBMCs. The source is a human donor in good health (CMV status not recorded). Some clones in this sample may be carry-over from other donors' samples. Each CDR3 is given with its conserved first and last residue. A D gene is named only where the DNA matches it firmly. Only part of the rows carry a size: once, few, many, or a class if the clone is expanded.

v_gene	j_gene	d_gene	abundance	CDR3nt	CDR3aa
TRBV5-8	TRBJ1-1	.	.	TGTGCCAGCAGGGCGCGGGGTGAAGCTTTCTTT	CASRARGEAFF
TRBV6-1	TRBJ2-1	TRBD2	few	TGTGCCAGTGGCTTGGGGGGGTTGGCCAATGAGCAGTTCTTC	CASGLGGLANEQFF
TRBV10-3	TRBJ2-2	TRBD1	many	TGTGCCATCAGTGAGCCGGGACAGGGGAGAACCGGGGAGCTGTTTTTT	CAISEPGQGRTGELFF
TRBV28	TRBJ1-5	.	few	TGTGCCAGCAGTACCCGGGACATCGTTAATAGCAATCAGCCCCAGCATTTT	CASSTRDIVNSNQPQHF
TRBV7-3	TRBJ2-1	.	.	TGTGCCAGCAGCTTAACGTTGAGGGATGAGCAGTTCTTC	CASSLTLRDEQFF
TRBV7-9	TRBJ1-2	TRBD1	many	TGTGCCAGCAGCTCGGGACAGGAGTACTATGGCTACACCTTC	CASSSGQEYYGYTF
TRBV7-2	TRBJ1-6	.	many	TGTGCCAGCAGCACCGGAGGGTTCAGCTCCTATAATTCACCCCTCCACTTT	CASSTGGFSSYNSPLHF
TRBV6-5	TRBJ2-7	TRBD2	.	TGTGCCAGCAGTTACTCGAGGGAGGGCCAATCCTACGAGCAGTACTTC	CASSYSREGQSYEQYF
TRBV29-1	TRBJ1-4	TRBD1	few	TGCAGCGTTGAAGCCCGGGACAGGGTGGGAGAAAAACTGTTTTTT	CSVEARDRVGEKLFF
TRBV27	TRBJ2-1	.	many	TGTGCCAGTAATGATGGCAATGAGCAGTTCTTC	CASNDGNEQFF
TRBV9	TRBJ2-1	TRBD2	.	TGTGCCAGCAGCGCAGATGGGGGGGAGAGCTCCTACAATGAGCAGTTCTTC	CASSADGGESSYNEQFF
TRBV7-9	TRBJ1-5	TRBD1	.	TGTGCCAGCAGCTTAGAAACGGACAGGGGACGTCGGACCCAGCATTTT	CASSLETDRGRRTQHF
TRBV2	TRBJ1-1	.	many	TGTGCCAGCAGGAGGGAGGCAGCCACTGAAGCTTTCTTT	CASRREAATEAFF
TRBV19	TRBJ2-2	TRBD1	.	TGTGCCAGTAACAGGGGGCTTAACACCGGGGAGCTGTTTTTT	CASNRGLNTGELFF
TRBV7-4	TRBJ2-7	TRBD2	few	TGTGCCAGCAGCCCCGGGACTAGCGGGGACGAGCAGTACTTC	CASSPGTSGDEQYF
TRBV27	TRBJ2-7	TRBD1	few	TGTGCCAGCAGTACCAGACAGGGTTTCGGTACCTACGAGCAGTACTTC	CASSTRQGFGTYEQYF